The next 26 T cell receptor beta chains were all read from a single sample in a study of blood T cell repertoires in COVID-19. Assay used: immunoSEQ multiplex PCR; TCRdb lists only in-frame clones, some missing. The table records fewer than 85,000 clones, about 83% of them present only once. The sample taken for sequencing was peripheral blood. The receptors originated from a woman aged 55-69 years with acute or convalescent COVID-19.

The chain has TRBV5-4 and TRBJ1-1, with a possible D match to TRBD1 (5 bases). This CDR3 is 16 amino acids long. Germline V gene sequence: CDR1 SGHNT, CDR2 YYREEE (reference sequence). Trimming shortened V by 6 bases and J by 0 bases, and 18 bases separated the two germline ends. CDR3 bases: TGTGCCAGCACCGTCGACAGTCAATCGCTGAACACTGAAGCTTTCTTT. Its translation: CASTVDSQSLNTEAFF.

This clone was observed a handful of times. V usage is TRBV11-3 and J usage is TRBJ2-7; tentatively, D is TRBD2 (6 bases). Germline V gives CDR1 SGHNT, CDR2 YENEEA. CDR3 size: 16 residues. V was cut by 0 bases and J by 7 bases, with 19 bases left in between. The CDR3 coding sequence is TGTGCCAGCAGCTTAGACCGGGACTCCACGAGGAGAGAGCAGTACTTC. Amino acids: CASSLDRDSTRREQYF.

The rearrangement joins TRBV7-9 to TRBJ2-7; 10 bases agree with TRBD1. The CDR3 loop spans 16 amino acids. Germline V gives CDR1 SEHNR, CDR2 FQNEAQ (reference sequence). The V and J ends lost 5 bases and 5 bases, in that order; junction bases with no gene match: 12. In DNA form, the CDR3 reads TGTGCCAGCAGCGTCTTGGGGGGACAGGGGAACCACGAGCAGTACTTC. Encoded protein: CASSVLGGQGNHEQYF.

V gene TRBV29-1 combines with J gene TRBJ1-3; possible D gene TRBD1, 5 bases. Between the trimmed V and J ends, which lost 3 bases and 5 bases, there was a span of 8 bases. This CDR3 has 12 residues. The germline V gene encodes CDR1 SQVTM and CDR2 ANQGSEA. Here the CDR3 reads CSVDKGRNTIYF. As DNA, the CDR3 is TGCAGCGTTGATAAGGGGAGAAACACCATATATTTT.

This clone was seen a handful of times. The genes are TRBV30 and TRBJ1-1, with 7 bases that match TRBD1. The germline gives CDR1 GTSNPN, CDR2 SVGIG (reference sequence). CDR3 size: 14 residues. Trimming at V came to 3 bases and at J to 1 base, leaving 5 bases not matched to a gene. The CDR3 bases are TGTGCCTGGAGCCAGGGGGGCTGGAACACTGAAGCTTTCTTT. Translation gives CAWSQGGWNTEAFF.

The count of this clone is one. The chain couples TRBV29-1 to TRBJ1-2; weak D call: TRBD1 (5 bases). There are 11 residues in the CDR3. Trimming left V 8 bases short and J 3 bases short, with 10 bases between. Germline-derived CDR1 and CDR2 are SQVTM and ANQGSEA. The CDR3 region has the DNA TGCAGCCTCGGGGGGGACTATGGCTACACCTTC. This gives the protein CSLGGDYGYTF.

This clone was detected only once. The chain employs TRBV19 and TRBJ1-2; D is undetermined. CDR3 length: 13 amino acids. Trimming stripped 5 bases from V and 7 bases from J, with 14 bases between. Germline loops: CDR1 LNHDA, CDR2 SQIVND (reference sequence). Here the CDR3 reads CASSEIIGGGYTF. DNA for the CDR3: TGTGCCAGTAGTGAGATCATCGGCGGTGGCTACACCTTC.

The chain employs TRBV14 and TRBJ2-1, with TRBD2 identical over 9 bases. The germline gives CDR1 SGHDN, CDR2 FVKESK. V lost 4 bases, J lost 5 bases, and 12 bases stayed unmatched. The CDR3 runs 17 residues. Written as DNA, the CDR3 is TGTGCCAGCAGCCCACTCCAGGGAGCGGGGGGCCACAATGAGCAGTTCTTC. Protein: CASSPLQGAGGHNEQFF.

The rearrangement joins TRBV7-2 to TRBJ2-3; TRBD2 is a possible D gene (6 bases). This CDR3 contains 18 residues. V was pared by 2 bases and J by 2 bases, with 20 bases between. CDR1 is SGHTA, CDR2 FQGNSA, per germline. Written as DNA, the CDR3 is TGTGCCAGCAGCTTAAGGGGTACTGCGGGGTTTAACACAGATACGCAGTATTTT. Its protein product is CASSLRGTAGFNTDTQYF.

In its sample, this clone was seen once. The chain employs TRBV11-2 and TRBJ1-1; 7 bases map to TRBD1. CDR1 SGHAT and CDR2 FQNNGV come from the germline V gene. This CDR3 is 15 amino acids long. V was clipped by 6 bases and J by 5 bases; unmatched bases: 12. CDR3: CASRRIQGIGTEAFF. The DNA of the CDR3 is TGTGCCAGCAGGCGAATACAGGGGATTGGGACTGAAGCTTTCTTT.

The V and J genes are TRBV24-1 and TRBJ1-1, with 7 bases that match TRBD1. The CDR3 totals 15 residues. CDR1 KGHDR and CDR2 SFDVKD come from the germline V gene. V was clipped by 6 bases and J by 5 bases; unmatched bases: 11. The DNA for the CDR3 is TGTGCCACCAGTAACCCGACAGGGAGCGGGACTGAAGCTTTCTTT. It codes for CATSNPTGSGTEAFF.

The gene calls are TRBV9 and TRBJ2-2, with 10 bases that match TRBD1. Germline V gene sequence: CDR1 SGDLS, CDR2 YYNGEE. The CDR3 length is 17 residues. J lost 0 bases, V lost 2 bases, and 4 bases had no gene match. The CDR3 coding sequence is TGTGCCAGCAGCGTCTGGGGGACAGGGGCGAACACCGGGGAGCTGTTTTTT. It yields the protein CASSVWGTGANTGELFF.

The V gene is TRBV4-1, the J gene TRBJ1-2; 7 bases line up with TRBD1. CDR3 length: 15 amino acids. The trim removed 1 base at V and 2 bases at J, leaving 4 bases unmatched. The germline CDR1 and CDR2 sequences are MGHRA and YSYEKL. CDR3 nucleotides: TGCGCCAGCAGCCAAGTACAGGGGCCAAACTATGGCTACACCTTC. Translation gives CASSQVQGPNYGYTF.

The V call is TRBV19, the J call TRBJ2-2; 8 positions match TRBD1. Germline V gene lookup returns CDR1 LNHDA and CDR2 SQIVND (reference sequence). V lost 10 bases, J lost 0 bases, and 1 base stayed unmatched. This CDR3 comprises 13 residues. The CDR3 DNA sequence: TGTGCCACGGGACAGGCGAACACCGGGGAGCTGTTTTTT. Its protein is CATGQANTGELFF.

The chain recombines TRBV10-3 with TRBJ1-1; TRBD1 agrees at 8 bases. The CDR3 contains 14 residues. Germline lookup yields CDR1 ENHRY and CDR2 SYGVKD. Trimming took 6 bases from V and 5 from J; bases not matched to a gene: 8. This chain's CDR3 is CAIRSGQGGTEAFF. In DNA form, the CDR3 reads TGTGCCATCAGGTCTGGACAGGGAGGGACTGAAGCTTTCTTT.

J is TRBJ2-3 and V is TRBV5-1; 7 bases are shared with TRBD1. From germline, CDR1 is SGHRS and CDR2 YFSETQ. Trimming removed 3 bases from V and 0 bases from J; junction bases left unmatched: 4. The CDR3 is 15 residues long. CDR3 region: CASSSGQSSTDTQYF. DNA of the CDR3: TGCGCCAGCAGCTCGGGACAGAGTAGCACAGATACGCAGTATTTT.

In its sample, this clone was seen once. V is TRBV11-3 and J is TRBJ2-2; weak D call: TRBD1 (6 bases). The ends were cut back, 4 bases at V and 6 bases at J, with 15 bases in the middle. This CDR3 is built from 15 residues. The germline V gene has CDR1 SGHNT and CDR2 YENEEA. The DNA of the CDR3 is TGTGCCAGCAGCTCCAGGGGCGAGGGCGCCGGGGAGCTGTTTTTT. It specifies CASSSRGEGAGELFF.

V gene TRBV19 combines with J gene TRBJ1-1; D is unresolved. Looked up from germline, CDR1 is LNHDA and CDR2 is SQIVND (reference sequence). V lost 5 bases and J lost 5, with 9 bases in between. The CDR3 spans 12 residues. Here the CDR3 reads CASSPRQTEAFF. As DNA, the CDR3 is TGTGCCAGTAGTCCGCGGCAAACTGAAGCTTTCTTT.

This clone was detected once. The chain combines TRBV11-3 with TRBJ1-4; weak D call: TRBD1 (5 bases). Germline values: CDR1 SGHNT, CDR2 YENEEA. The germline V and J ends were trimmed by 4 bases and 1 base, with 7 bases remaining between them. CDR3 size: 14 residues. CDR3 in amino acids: CASSYGGTNEKLFF. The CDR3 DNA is TGTGCCAGCAGCTACGGGGGAACTAATGAAAAACTGTTTTTT.

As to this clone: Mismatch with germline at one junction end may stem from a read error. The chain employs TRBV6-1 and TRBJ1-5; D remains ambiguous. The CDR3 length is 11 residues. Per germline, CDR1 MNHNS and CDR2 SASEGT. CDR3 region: CASSEALPRFF. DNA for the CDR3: TGTGCCAGCAGTGAAGCGCTTCCTAGGTTCTTT.

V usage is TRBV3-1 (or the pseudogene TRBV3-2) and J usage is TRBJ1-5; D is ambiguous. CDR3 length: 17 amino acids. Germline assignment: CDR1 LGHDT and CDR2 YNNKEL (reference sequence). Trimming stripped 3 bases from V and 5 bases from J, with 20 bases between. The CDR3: CASSQFSPGQAYQPQHF. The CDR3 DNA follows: TGTGCCAGCAGCCAGTTCTCCCCTGGGCAGGCGTATCAGCCCCAGCATTTT.

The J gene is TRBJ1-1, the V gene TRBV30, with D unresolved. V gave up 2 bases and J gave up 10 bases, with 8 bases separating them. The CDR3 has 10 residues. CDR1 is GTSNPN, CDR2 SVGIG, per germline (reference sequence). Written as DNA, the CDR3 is TGTGCCTGGAGTCGGGCGGGAGCTTTCTTT. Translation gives CAWSRAGAFF. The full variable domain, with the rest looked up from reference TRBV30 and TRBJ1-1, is SQTIHQWPATLVQPVGSPLSLECTVEGTSNPNLYWYRQAAGRGLQLLFYSVGIGQISSEVPQNLSASRPQDRQFILSSKKLLLSDSGFYLCAWSRAGAFFGQGTRLTVV.

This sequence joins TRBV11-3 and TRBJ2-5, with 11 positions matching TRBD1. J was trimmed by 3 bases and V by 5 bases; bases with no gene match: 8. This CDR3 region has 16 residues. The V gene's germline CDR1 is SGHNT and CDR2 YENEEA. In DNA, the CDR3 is TGTGCCAGCAGCGGCCGGGACAGGGGGGGAAAAGAGACCCAGTACTTC. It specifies CASSGRDRGGKETQYF.

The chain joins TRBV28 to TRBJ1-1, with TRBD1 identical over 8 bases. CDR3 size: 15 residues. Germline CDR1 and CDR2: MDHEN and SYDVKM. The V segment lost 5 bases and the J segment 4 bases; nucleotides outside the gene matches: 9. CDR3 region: CASSIQGAGGTEAFF. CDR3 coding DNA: TGTGCCAGCAGTATCCAGGGGGCGGGCGGCACTGAAGCTTTCTTT.

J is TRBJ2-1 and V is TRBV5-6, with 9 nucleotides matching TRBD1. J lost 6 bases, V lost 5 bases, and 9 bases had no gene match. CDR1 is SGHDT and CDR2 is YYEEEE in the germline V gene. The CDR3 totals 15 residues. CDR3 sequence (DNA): TGTGCCAGCAGACCCCGGGACAGGGATGGCAATGAGCAGTTCTTC. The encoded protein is CASRPRDRDGNEQFF.

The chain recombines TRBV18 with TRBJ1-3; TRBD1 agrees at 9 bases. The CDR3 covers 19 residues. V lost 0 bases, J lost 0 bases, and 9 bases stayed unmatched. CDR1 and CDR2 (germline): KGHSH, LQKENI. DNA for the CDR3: TGTGCCAGCTCACCACCCGGACAGGGGTCTACCAACTCTGGAAACACCATATATTTT. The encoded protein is CASSPPGQGSTNSGNTIYF.